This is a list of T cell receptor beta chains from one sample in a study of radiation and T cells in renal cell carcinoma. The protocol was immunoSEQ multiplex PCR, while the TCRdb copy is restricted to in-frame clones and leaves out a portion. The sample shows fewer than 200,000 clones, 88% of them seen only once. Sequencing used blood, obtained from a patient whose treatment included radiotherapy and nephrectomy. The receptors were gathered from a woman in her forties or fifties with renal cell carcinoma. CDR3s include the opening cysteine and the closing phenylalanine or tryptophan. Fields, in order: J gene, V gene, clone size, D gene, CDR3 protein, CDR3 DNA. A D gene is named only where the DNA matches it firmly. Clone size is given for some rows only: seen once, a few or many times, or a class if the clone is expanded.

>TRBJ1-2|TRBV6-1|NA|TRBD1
CASSADRGVYGYTF
TGTGCCAGCAGTGCCGACAGGGGAGTCTATGGCTACACCTTC
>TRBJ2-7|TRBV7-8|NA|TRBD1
CASSLTDRLYEQYF
TGTGCCAGCAGCCTTACGGACAGGCTCTACGAGCAGTACTTC
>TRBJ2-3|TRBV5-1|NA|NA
CASSLGGSLGGSTDTQYF
TGCGCCAGCAGCTTGGGGGGTAGCTTGGGAGGTAGCACAGATACGCAGTATTTT
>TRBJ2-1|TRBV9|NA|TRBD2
CASSVDPGLAGSTYNEQFF
TGTGCCAGCAGCGTAGACCCGGGACTAGCGGGGAGCACCTACAATGAGCAGTTCTTC
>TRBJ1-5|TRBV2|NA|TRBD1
CASRGGTGRNQPQHF
TGTGCCAGCAGGGGCGGGACAGGGAGAAATCAGCCCCAGCATTTT
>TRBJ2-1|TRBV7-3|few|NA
CASSLMGGQGYNEQFF
TGTGCCAGCAGCTTAATGGGTGGGCAGGGCTACAATGAGCAGTTCTTC
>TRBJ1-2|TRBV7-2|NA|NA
CASSLRPAQSNYGYTF
TGTGCCAGCAGCTTAAGGCCAGCTCAGTCGAACTATGGCTACACCTTC
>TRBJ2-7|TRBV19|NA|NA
CASSMMASAYYEQYF
TGTGCCAGTAGTATGATGGCCTCCGCTTACTACGAGCAGTACTTC
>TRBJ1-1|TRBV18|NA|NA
CASSARDPRGTEAFF
TGTGCCAGCTCAGCTCGAGACCCTCGGGGCACTGAAGCTTTCTTT
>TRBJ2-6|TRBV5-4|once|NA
CASSLEPTANSGANVLTF
TGTGCCAGCAGCTTGGAGCCGACAGCTAACTCTGGGGCCAACGTCCTGACTTTC
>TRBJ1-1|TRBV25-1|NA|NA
CASRGQNTEAFF
TGTGCCAGCAGGGGACAGAACACTGAAGCTTTCTTT
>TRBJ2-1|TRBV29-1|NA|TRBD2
CSATIPGGPINEQFF
TGCAGCGCCACTATCCCGGGGGGGCCCATCAATGAGCAGTTCTTC
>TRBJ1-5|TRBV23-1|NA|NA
CASSQSKGFGNQPQHF
TGCGCCAGCAGTCAATCGAAAGGGTTTGGCAATCAGCCCCAGCATTTT
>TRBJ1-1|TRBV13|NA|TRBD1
CASSYLGQEIEAFF
TGTGCCAGCAGCTATCTGGGACAGGAGATTGAAGCTTTCTTT
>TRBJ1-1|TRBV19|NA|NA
CATSPRRAPNTEAFF
TGTGCCACCTCCCCCCGCAGGGCACCTAACACTGAAGCTTTCTTT
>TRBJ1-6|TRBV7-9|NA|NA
CASRPSVGNSPLHF
TGTGCCAGCAGACCATCCGTGGGTAATTCACCCCTCCACTTT
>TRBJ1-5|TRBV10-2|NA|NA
CASSDSSWNQPQHF
TGCGCCAGCAGTGACAGTAGCTGGAATCAGCCCCAGCATTTT
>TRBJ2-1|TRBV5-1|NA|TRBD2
CASSFLAGGQSGEQFF
TGCGCCAGCAGCTTTTTAGCGGGGGGCCAATCTGGTGAGCAGTTCTTC
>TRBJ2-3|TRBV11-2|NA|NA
CASSLGVRTTDTQYF
TGTGCCAGCAGCTTAGGCGTCAGGACCACAGATACGCAGTATTTT
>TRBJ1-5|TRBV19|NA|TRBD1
CASSTRDRGRYQPQHF
TGTGCCAGTAGTACCCGGGACAGGGGGCGATATCAGCCCCAGCATTTT
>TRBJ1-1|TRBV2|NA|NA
CASTNRVDTEAFF
TGTGCCAGCACAAACAGGGTTGACACTGAAGCTTTCTTT
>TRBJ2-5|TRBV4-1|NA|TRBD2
CASSQGGIAGGQETQYF
TGCGCCAGCAGCCAAGGCGGGATAGCGGGGGGGCAGGAGACCCAGTACTTC
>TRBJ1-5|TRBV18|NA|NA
CASSHQGPRGNQPQHF
TGTGCCAGCTCACACCAGGGCCCGAGGGGCAATCAGCCCCAGCATTTT
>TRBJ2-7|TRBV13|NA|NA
CASSPGGRSYEQYF
TGTGCCAGCAGCCCGGGGGGCCGCTCCTACGAGCAGTACTTC
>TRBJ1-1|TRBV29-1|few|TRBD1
CSAGQGVGTEAFF
TGCAGCGCCGGACAGGGGGTTGGGACTGAAGCTTTCTTT
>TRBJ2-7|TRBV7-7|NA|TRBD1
CASSLGGGSEQYF
TGTGCTAGCAGCTTAGGGGGCGGATCCGAGCAGTACTTC
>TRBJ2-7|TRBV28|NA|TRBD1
CASSGSTGASYEQYF
TGTGCCAGCAGTGGCTCGACAGGGGCCTCCTACGAGCAGTACTTC
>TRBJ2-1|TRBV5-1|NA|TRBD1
CASSLKDRGLNEQFF
TGCGCCAGCAGCTTGAAGGACAGGGGACTGAATGAGCAGTTCTTC
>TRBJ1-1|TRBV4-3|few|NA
CASSQDNGRSMAAFF
TGCGCCAGCAGCCAAGATAACGGACGGTCTATGGCAGCTTTCTTT
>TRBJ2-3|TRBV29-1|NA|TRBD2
CSVDSSGGSSTDTQYF
TGCAGCGTTGACTCTAGCGGGGGGTCTAGCACAGATACGCAGTATTTT
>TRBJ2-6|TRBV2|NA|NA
CASRKGEAGANVLTF
TGTGCCAGCAGAAAGGGGGAGGCTGGGGCCAACGTCCTGACTTTC
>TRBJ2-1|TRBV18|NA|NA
CASSDREIGEQFF
TGTGCCAGCTCAGACCGGGAGATAGGTGAGCAGTTCTTC
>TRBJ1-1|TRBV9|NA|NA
CASSPPPVGTEAFF
TGTGCCAGCAGCCCCCCACCGGTGGGCACTGAAGCTTTCTTT
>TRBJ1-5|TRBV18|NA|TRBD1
CASSPGTGSTRQPQHF
TGTGCCAGCTCACCAGGGACAGGGAGCACAAGGCAGCCCCAGCATTTT
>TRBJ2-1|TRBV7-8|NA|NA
CASSSWDYNEQFF
TGTGCCAGCAGCTCCTGGGACTACAATGAGCAGTTCTTC
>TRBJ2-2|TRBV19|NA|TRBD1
CASRGQGRTGELFF
TGTGCCAGTCGGGGACAGGGAAGGACCGGGGAGCTGTTTTTT
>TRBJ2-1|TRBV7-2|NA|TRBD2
CASILPGLVYEQFF
TGTGCCAGCATCCTACCGGGACTAGTTTATGAGCAGTTCTTC
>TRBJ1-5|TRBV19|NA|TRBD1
CASSITGGFSEPQHF
TGTGCCAGTAGTATAACAGGGGGGTTTTCGGAGCCCCAGCATTTT
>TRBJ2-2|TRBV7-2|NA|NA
CASSSGLTGELFF
TGTGCCAGCAGCTCAGGGCTCACCGGGGAGCTGTTTTTT
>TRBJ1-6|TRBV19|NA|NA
CASSISTGNSPLHF
TGTGCCAGTAGTATTTCGACTGGGAATTCACCCCTCCACTTT
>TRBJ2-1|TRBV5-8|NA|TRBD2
CASSFSWVSGQKTSYNEQFF
TGTGCCAGCAGCTTTTCGTGGGTTAGCGGGCAAAAGACCTCCTACAATGAGCAGTTCTTC
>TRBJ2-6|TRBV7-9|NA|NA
CASSGPFGAGANVLTF
TGTGCCAGCAGCGGACCCTTTGGGGCTGGGGCCAACGTCCTGACTTTC
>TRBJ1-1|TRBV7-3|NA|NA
CASSLGVPNTEAFF
TGTGCCAGCAGCTTGGGTGTTCCGAACACTGAAGCTTTCTTT
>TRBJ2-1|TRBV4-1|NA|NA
CASSPLVAGPYNEQFF
TGCGCCAGCAGCCCCCTGGTGGCGGGGCCGTACAATGAGCAGTTCTTC
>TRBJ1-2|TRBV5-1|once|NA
CASSLAGDANYGYTF
TGCGCCAGCAGCTTGGCAGGGGACGCTAACTATGGCTACACCTTC
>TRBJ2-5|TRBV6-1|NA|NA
CASSELPQETQYF
TGTGCCAGCAGTGAACTCCCTCAAGAGACCCAGTACTTC
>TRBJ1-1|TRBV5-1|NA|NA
CASSLRGPGTEAFF
TGCGCCAGCAGCTTAAGGGGTCCGGGGACTGAAGCTTTCTTT
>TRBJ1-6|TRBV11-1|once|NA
CASSFNGQPNSPLHF
TGTGCCAGCAGCTTTAACGGACAGCCTAATTCACCCCTCCACTTT
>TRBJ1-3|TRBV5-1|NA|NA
CASSLEGSGNTIYF
TGCGCCAGCAGCTTGGAGGGCTCTGGAAACACCATATATTTT